The clone carrying this TCR beta chain was seen at least ten times. This record comes from a study of T cells of healthy individuals. TCRdb reprocessed the 5' RACE reads with MiXCR, giving one entry per CDR3 protein. The sample shows about 82,000 distinct CDR3 sequences, about 5.5% of them seen only once. Germline loops: CDR1 MDHEN, CDR2 SYDVKM. The CDR3 has 11 residues. The TCR was taken from a female donor in good health. The chain recombines TRBV28 with TRBJ1-5; possibly TRBD1 for D (6 bases). The CDR3 DNA follows: TGTGCAGGGGGGTTAGAGGGGCCCCAGCATTTT. Amino acids: CAGGLEGPQHF.